Given below is one T cell receptor beta chain in context. The sample comes from a study of blood T cell repertoires in COVID-19. Here immunoSEQ multiplex PCR was the method, and the copy in TCRdb shows in-frame clones only, minus some. The sample contains under 400,000 clones, about 89% of which appear only once. The germline gives CDR1 MRHNA, CDR2 SNTAGT. The CDR3 has 14 amino acids. V lost 3 bases and J lost 3, with 9 bases in between. The clonotype was recovered from a man aged 40-55 years in a cohort exposed to, infected with or recovered from COVID-19 (not recorded which). The sample comprised PBMCs or T cells enriched from blood (not recorded which). The V call is TRBV6-4, the J call TRBJ2-1, with D tentatively TRBD2 (5 bases). CDR3 amino acids: CASSESGNYNEQFF. The CDR3 nucleotides are TGTGCCAGCAGTGAAAGCGGAAACTACAATGAGCAGTTCTTC.